The 10 T cell receptor beta chains given below trace back to one sample, sequenced in a study of sequential checkpoint blockade in melanoma. The method was immunoSEQ multiplex PCR; TCRdb's version includes in-frame clones alone and lacks a portion of them. The sample lists tens of thousands of clones, around 75% occurring once. Regarding treatment: randomized to nivolumab then ipilimumab (arm A) or the reverse (arm B). This specimen was CD8+ T cells sorted from blood (inferred from file names), taken from a patient given nivolumab and ipilimumab in sequence. These receptors were taken from a human donor with melanoma.

The chain employs TRBV21-1 and TRBJ2-7; TRBD1, the table's D call, lacks a check against the DNA. TRBV21-1 is a known pseudogene. The CDR3 runs 15 residues. CDR3 sequence (DNA): TGTGCCAGCAGCAAAGATCCAGGACAGCATTACGAGCAGTACTTC. Translating gives CASSKDPGQHYEQYF.

The rearrangement links TRBV5-1 to TRBJ1-4; maybe TRBD1 (6 bases). V gave up 10 bases and J gave up 4 bases, with 14 bases separating them. The germline V gene encodes CDR1 SGHRS and CDR2 YFSETQ. CDR3 length: 13 residues. The DNA of the CDR3 is TGCGCCTCCAGGACAGTCCTTAATGAAAAACTGTTTTTT. This codes for CASRTVLNEKLFF. Filled out from reference TRBV5-1 and TRBJ1-4, the complete variable domain reads KAGVTQTPRYLIKTRGQQVTLSCSPISGHRSVSWYQQTPGQGLQFLFEYFSETQRNKGNFPGRFSGRQFSNSRSEMNVSTLELGDSALYLCASRTVLNEKLFFGSGTQLSVL.

This clone was recorded once. This chain joins TRBV7-9 and TRBJ2-3; D is perhaps TRBD1 (6 bases). Per germline, CDR1 SEHNR and CDR2 FQNEAQ (reference sequence). Trimming cost V 5 bases and J 4 bases, with 13 bases left between them. This CDR3 has 14 residues. CDR3 bases: TGTGCCAGCAGCCCGGACAGACCCGCAGATACGCAGTATTTT. It translates to CASSPDRPADTQYF. The whole variable domain, remainder taken from reference TRBV7-9 and TRBJ2-3, is DTGVSQNPRHKITKRGQNVTFRCDPISEHNRLYWYRQTLGQGPEFLTYFQNEAQLEKSRLLSDRFSAERPKGSFSTLEIQRTEQGDSAMYLCASSPDRPADTQYFGPGTRLTVL.

The chain couples TRBV11-2 to TRBJ2-7; D perhaps matches TRBD1 (7 bases). Trimming removed 5 bases at V and 1 base at J, with 9 bases between. Germline loops: CDR1 SGHAT, CDR2 FQNNGV. The CDR3 length is 13 residues. CDR3 residues: CASSAGQSYEQYF. CDR3 nucleotides: TGTGCCAGCAGCGCGGGACAGTCCTACGAGCAGTACTTC.

The rearrangement joins TRBV12-5 to TRBJ1-5, with D possibly being TRBD1 (6 bases). Germline CDR1 LGHNT, CDR2 FRNRAP. V shed 5 bases and J shed 0 bases, with 17 bases lying between them. The CDR3 consists of 17 residues. CDR3 DNA: TGTGCTAGTGGTCCCTCCGGGACACTCCATAGCAATCAGCCCCAGCATTTT. Its translation is CASGPSGTLHSNQPQHF.

This chain links TRBV19 with TRBJ2-5; D gene unclear. The CDR3 length is 13 residues. Germline values: CDR1 LNHDA, CDR2 SQIVND (reference sequence). V was clipped by 6 bases and J by 3 bases, with 11 bases between them. For the CDR3, the DNA is TGTGCCAGTAGCATCGACACGGAAGAGACCCAGTACTTC. This sequence encodes CASSIDTEETQYF.

The J gene is TRBJ2-7, the V gene TRBV27; 8 bases line up with TRBD2. The V and J ends lost 5 bases and 0 bases, in that order; junction bases with no gene match: 3. CDR3 length equals 14 residues. Germline CDR1 reads MNHEY; CDR2 reads SMNVEV (reference sequence). The CDR3 sequence is CASSLAGSSYEQYF. The CDR3 nucleotides are TGTGCCAGCAGTCTAGCGGGTTCCTCCTACGAGCAGTACTTC.

CDR3 sequence reads: CASSSGGEAYEQFF. In DNA form, the CDR3 reads TGTGCCAGCAGTTCGGGGGGGGAAGCGTATGAGCAGTTCTTC. The V gene is TRBV28, the J gene TRBJ2-1; 8 bases map to TRBD2. This CDR3 has 14 residues. V shed 4 bases and J 8 bases; nucleotides not matched to a gene: 7. Germline V gives CDR1 MDHEN, CDR2 SYDVKM. Based on the CDR3 plus reference TRBV28 and TRBJ2-1, the full variable domain is DVKVTQSSRYLVKRTGEKVFLECVQDMDHENMFWYRQDPGLGLRLIYFSYDVKMKEKGDIPEGYSVSREKKERFSLILESASTNQTSMYLCASSSGGEAYEQFFGPGTRLTVL.

The V and J genes are TRBV30 and TRBJ2-7; 7 bases match TRBD1. CDR1 is GTSNPN, CDR2 SVGIG, per germline (reference sequence). J was trimmed by 0 bases and V by 1 base; bases with no gene match: 3. This CDR3 has 14 amino acids. DNA for the CDR3: TGTGCCTGGAGTGAGACAGGGTACTCCTACGAGCAGTACTTC. As protein: CAWSETGYSYEQYF.

The V call is TRBV7-2, the J call TRBJ2-7, with 9 bases that match TRBD1. Germline V gene lookup returns CDR1 SGHTA and CDR2 FQGNSA. The V segment lost 4 bases and the J segment 3 bases; nucleotides outside the gene matches: 4. The CDR3 spans 14 residues. CDR3 DNA: TGTGCCAGCAGCTATGACAGGGGGGGCTACGAGCAGTACTTC. This translates into CASSYDRGGYEQYF.